This note documents a single TCR beta chain sequence. Antigen specificity is unknown. Naive CD8 cells, CD45RO-negative and positively selected for CCR7, excluded terminally differentiated effector memory CD45RA+ cells. The data were obtained in a study of shared clonotypes between healthy human individuals. In the study overall: Serving as donors were a couple of women and three men, whose ages spanned 18 to 49. A donor's plate count was three for CD4 naive and three for CD4 memory; CD8 naive had two and CD8 memory one. Study-wide points: Unshared clonotypes carried lower generation probabilities than those common to all four donors.

It was at deep level that the assay was run. Data came from immunoSEQ multiplex PCR; TCRdb stores just in-frame clones and leaves some out. This repertoire shows over 800,000 clones, about 91% found once; its top ten account for less than 25%. The CDR3 consists of 15 residues. In germline, CDR1 is SGDLS, CDR2 YYNGEE. V was pared by 2 bases and J by 8 bases, with 7 bases of the junction left unmatched. This TCR was recovered from a young man in good health. The sample consisted of naive CD8+ T cells sorted from blood. J is TRBJ1-4 and V is TRBV9; TRBD1 aligns across 9 bases. The CDR3 bases are TGTGCCAGCAGCGTCACCGGGACAGGGAAGGAAAAACTGTTTTTT. This gives the protein CASSVTGTGKEKLFF.